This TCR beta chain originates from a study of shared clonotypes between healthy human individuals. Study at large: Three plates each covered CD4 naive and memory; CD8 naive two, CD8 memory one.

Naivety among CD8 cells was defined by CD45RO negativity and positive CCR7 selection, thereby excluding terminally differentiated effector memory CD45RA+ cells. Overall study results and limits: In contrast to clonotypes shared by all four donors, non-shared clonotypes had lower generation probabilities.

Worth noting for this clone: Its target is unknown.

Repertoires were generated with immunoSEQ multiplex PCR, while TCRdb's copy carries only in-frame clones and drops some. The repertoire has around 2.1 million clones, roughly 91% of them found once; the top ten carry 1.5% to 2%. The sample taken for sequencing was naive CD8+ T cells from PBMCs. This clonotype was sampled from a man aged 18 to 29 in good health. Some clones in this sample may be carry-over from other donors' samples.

The CDR3 spells CATSRDRSQGYYNEQFF. CDR3 DNA sequence: TGTGCCACCAGCAGAGATCGAAGTCAGGGTTACTACAATGAGCAGTTCTTC. This chain joins TRBV15 and TRBJ2-1; the D gene is possibly TRBD1 (5 bases). The CDR3 covers 17 residues. Trimming took 0 bases from V and 3 from J, leaving 15 bases between them. Germline V CDR1 and CDR2: LNHNV, YYDKDF (reference sequence).